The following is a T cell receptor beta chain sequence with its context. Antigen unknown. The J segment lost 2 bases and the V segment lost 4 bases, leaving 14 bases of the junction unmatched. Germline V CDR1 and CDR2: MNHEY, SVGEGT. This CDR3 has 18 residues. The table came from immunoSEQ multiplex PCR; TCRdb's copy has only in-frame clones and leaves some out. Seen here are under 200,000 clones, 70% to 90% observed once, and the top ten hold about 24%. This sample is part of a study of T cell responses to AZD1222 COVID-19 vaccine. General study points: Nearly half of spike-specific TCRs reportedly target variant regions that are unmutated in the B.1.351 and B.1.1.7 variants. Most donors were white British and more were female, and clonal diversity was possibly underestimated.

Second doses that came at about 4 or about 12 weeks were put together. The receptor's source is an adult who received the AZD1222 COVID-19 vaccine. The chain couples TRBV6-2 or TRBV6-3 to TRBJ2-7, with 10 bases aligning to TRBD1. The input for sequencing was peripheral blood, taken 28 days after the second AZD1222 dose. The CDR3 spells CASSLRMGQGPSTYEQYF. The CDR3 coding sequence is TGTGCCAGCAGTTTACGCATGGGACAGGGGCCGTCAACCTACGAGCAGTACTTC.